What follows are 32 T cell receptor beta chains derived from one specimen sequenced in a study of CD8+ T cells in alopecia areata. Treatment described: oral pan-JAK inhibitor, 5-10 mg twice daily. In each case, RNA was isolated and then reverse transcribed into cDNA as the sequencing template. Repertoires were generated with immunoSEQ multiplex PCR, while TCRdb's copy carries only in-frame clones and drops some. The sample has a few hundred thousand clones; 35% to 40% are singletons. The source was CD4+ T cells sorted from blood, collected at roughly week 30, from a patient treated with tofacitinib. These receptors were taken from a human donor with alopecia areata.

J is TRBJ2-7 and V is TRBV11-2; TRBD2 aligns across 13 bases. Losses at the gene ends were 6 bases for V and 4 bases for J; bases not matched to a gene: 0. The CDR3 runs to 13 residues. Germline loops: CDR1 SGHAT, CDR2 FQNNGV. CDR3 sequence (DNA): TGTGCCAGCAGACTAGCGGGAGGGTACGAGCAGTACTTC. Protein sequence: CASRLAGGYEQYF.

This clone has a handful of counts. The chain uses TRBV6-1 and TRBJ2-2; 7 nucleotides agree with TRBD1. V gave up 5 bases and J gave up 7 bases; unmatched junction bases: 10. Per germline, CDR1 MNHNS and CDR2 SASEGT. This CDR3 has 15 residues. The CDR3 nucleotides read TGTGCCAGCAGTTGGGTAGGGGGCCCTCTCGGGGAGCTGTTTTTT. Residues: CASSWVGGPLGELFF.

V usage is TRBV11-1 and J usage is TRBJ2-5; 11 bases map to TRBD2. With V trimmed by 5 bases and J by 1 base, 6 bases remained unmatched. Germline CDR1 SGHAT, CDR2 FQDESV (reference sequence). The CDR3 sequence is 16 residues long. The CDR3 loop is CASSRRGLAVQETQYF. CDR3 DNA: TGTGCCAGCAGCCGTCGGGGACTAGCGGTCCAAGAGACCCAGTACTTC.

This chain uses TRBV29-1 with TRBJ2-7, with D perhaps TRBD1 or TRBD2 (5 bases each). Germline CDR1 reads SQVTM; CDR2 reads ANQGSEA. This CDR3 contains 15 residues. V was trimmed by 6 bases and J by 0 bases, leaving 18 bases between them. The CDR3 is CSVSYPGPSSYEQYF. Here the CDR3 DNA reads TGCAGCGTGTCCTATCCGGGACCCAGCTCCTACGAGCAGTACTTC.

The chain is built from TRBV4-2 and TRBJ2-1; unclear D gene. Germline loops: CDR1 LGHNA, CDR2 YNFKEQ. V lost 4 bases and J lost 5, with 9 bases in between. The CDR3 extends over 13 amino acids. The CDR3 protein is CASSRGGDNEQFF. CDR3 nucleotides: TGTGCCAGCAGCCGCGGTGGGGACAATGAGCAGTTCTTC.

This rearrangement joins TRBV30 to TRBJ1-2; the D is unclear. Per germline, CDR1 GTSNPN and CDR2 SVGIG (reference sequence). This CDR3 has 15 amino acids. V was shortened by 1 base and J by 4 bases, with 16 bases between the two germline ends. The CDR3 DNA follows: TGTGCCTGGAGTGAACCTCCCGGTTTTAGCTATGGCTACACCTTC. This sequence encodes CAWSEPPGFSYGYTF.

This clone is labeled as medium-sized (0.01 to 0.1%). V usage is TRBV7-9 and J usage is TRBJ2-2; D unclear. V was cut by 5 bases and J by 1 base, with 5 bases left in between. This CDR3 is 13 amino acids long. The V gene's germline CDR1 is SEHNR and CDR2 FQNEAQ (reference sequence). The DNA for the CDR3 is TGTGCCAGCAGCCTACTGAACACCGGGGAGCTGTTTTTT. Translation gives CASSLLNTGELFF.

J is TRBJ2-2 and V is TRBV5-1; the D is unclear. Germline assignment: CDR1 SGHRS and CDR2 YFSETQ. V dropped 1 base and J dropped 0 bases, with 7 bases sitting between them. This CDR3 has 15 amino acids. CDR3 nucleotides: TGCGCCAGCAGCTTGTTGGAGACGAACACCGGGGAGCTGTTTTTT. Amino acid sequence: CASSLLETNTGELFF.

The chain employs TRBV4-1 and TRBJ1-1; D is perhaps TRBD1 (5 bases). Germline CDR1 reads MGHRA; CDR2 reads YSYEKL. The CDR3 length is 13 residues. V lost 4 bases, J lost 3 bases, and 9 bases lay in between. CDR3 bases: TGCGCCAGCAGCCTCCACAGGTACACTGAAGCTTTCTTT. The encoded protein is CASSLHRYTEAFF.

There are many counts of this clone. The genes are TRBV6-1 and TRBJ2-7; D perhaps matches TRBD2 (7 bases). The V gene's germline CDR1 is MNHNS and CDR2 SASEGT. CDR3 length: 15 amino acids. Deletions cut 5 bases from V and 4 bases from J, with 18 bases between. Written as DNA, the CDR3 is TGTGCCAGCAGTACCCAAGGGGGGGGCGGATACGAGCAGTACTTC. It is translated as CASSTQGGGGYEQYF.

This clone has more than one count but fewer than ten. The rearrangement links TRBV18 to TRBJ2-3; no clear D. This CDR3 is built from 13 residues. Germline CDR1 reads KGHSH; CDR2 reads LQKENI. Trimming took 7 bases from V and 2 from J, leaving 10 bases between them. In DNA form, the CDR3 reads TGTGCCAGCTGTTCCGACCTCACAGATACGCAGTATTTT. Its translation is CASCSDLTDTQYF.

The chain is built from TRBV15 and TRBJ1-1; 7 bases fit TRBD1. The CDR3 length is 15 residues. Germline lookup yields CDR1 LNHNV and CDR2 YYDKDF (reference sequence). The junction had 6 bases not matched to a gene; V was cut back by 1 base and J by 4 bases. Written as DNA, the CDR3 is TGTGCCACCAGCAGAGTTACAGGGGAAGCCACTGAAGCTTTCTTT. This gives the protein CATSRVTGEATEAFF.

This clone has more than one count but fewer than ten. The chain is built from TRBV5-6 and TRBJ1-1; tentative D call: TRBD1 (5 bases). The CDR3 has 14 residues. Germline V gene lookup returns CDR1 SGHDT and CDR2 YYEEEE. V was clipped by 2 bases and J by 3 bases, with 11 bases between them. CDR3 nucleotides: TGTGCCAGCAGCTTTCGGGGCTTGGACACTGAAGCTTTCTTT. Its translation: CASSFRGLDTEAFF.

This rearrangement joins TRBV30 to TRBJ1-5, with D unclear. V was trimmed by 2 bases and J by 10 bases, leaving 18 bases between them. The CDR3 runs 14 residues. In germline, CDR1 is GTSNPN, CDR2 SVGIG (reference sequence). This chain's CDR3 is CAWSIFGVEVPQHF. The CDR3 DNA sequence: TGTGCCTGGAGTATTTTCGGGGTAGAAGTCCCCCAGCATTTT.

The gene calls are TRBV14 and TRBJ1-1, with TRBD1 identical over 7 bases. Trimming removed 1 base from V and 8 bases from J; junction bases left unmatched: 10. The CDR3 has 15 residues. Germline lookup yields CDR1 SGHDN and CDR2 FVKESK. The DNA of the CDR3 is TGTGCCAGCAGCCAAGGGTACAGGGGAGGCCCAGAAGCTTTCTTT. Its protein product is CASSQGYRGGPEAFF.

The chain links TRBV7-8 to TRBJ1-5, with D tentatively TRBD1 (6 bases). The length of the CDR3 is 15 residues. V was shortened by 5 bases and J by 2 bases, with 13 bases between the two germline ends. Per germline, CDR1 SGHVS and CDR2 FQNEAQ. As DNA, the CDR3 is TGTGCCAGCAGCCCCCGACAGGAAGGCAATCAGCCCCAGCATTTT. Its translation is CASSPRQEGNQPQHF.

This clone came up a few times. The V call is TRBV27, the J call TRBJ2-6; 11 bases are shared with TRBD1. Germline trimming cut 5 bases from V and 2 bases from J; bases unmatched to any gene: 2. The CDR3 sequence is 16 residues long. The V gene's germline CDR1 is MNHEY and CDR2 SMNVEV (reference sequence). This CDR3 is CASSQGQGAGANVLTF. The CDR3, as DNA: TGTGCCAGCAGTCAGGGACAGGGGGCTGGGGCCAACGTCCTGACTTTC.

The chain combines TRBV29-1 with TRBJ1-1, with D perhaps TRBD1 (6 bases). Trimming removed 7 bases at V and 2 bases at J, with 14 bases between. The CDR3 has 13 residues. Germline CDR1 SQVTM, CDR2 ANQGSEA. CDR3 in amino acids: CSGGDIYNTEAFF. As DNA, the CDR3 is TGCAGCGGGGGGGACATATACAACACTGAAGCTTTCTTT.

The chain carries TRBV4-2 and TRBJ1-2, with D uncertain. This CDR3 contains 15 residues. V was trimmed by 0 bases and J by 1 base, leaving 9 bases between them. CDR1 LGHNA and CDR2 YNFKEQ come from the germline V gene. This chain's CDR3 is CASSQDPKSNYGYTF. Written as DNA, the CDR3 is TGTGCCAGCAGCCAAGATCCGAAGAGTAACTATGGCTACACCTTC.

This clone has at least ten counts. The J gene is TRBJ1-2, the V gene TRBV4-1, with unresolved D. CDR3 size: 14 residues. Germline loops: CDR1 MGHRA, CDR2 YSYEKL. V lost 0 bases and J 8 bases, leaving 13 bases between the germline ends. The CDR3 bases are TGCGCCAGCAGCCAAGACGAGCGGAGAGGCGGCTACACCTTC. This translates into CASSQDERRGGYTF.

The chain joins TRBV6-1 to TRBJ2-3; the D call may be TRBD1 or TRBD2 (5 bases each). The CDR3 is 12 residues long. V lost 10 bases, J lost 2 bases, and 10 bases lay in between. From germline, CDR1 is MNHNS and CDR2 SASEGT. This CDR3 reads CATWDPTDTQYF. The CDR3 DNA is TGTGCCACCTGGGACCCCACAGATACGCAGTATTTT.

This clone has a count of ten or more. CDR3 residues: CASSRAGLVRVETQYF. The DNA of the CDR3 is TGCGCCAGCAGCCGAGCCGGACTAGTTAGGGTTGAGACCCAGTACTTC. The chain combines TRBV4-1 with TRBJ2-5; 7 nucleotides agree with TRBD2. CDR3 size: 16 residues. Germline CDR1 MGHRA, CDR2 YSYEKL. The ends lost 4 bases at V and 5 bases at J; junction bases unmatched: 13.

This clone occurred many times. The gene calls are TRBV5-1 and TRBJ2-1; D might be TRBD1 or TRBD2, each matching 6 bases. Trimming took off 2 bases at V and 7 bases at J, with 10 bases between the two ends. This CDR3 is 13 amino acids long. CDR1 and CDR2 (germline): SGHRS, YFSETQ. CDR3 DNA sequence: TGCGCCAGCAGCTTTCGAGGGGGGAATGAGCAGTTCTTC. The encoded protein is CASSFRGGNEQFF.

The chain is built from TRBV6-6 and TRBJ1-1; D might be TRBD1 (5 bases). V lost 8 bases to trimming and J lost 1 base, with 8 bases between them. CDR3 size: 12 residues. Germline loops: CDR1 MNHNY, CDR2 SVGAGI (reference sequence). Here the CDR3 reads CASRGPNTEAFF. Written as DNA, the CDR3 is TGTGCCAGCCGGGGCCCGAACACTGAAGCTTTCTTT.

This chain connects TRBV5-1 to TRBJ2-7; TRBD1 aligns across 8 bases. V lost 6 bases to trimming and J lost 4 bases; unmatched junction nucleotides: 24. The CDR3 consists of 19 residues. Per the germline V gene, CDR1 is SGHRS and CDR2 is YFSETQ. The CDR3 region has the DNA TGCGCCAGCACCCCGACCCCGACAGGGGCTATGAAGGGCCTATACGAGCAGTACTTC. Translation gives CASTPTPTGAMKGLYEQYF.

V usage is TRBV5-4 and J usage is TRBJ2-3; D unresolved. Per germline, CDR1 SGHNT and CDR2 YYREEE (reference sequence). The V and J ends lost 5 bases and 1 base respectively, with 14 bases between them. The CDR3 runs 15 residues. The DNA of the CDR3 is TGTGCCAGCAGTCCTATGGGTCGGGGCACAGATACGCAGTATTTT. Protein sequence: CASSPMGRGTDTQYF.

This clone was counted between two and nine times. CDR3 nucleotide sequence: TGCAGCGCCGGGACAGGGCCGAACACTGAAGCTTTCTTT. It is translated as CSAGTGPNTEAFF. The chain uses TRBV29-1 and TRBJ1-1; 9 nucleotides match TRBD1. Per germline, CDR1 SQVTM and CDR2 ANQGSEA. V dropped 7 bases and J dropped 1; count of bases not matched to a gene: 4. The CDR3 consists of 13 residues.

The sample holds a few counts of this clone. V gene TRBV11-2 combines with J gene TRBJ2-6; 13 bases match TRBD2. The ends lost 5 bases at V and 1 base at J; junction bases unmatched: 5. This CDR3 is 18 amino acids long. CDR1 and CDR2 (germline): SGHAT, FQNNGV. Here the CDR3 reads CASSPRLAGGSGANVLTF. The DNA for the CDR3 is TGTGCCAGCAGCCCGAGACTAGCGGGAGGTTCTGGGGCCAACGTCCTGACTTTC. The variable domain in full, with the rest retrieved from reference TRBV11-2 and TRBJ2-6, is EAGVAQSPRYKIIEKRQSVAFWCNPISGHATLYWYQQILGQGPKLLIQFQNNGVVDDSQLPKDRFSAERLKGVDSTLKIQPAKLEDSAVYLCASSPRLAGGSGANVLTFGAGSRLTVL.

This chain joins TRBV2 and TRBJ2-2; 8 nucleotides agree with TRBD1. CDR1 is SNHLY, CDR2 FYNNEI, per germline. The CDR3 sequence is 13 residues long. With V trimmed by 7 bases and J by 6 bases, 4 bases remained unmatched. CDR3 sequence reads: CASNLQGAGELFF. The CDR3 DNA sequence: TGTGCCAGCAACCTACAGGGGGCCGGGGAGCTGTTTTTT.

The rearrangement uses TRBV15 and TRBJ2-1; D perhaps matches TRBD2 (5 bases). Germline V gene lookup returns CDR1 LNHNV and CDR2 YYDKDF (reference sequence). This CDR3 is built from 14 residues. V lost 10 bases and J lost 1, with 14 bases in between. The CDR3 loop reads CAIAGRVSYNEQFF. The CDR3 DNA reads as TGTGCCATCGCGGGTAGAGTTTCCTACAATGAGCAGTTCTTC.

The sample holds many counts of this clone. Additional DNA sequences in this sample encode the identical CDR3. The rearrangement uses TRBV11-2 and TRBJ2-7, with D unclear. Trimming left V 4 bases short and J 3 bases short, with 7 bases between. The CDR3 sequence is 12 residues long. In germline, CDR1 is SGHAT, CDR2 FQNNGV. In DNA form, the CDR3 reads TGTGCCAGCAGCTCAGGTATCTACGAGCAGTACTTC. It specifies CASSSGIYEQYF.

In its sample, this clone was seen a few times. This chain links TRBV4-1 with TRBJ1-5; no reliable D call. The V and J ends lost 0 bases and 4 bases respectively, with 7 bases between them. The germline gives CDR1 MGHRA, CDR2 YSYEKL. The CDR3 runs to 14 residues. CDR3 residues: CASSQDGWNQPQHF. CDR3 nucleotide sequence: TGCGCCAGCAGCCAAGATGGATGGAATCAGCCCCAGCATTTT.